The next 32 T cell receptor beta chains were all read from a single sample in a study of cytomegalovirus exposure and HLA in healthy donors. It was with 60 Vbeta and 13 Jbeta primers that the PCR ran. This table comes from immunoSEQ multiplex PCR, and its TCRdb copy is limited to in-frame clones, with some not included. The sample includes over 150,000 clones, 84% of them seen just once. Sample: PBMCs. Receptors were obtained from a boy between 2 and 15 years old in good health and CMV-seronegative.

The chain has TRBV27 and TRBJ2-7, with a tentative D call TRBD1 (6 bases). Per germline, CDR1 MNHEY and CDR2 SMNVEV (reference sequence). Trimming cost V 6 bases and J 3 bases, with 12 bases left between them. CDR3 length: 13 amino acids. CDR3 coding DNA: TGTGCCAGCAGCCCAGGGGTCTACTACGAGCAGTACTTC. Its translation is CASSPGVYYEQYF.

The CDR3 nucleotides are TGTGCCAGCAGACCGCAAACCGGGACAGGGAGGTACGAGCAGTACTTC. Its translation is CASRPQTGTGRYEQYF. This rearrangement joins TRBV27 to TRBJ2-7; TRBD1 matches 9 bases. Losses at the gene ends were 6 bases for V and 4 bases for J; bases not matched to a gene: 13. Germline V CDR1 and CDR2: MNHEY, SMNVEV (reference sequence). This CDR3 is built from 16 residues.

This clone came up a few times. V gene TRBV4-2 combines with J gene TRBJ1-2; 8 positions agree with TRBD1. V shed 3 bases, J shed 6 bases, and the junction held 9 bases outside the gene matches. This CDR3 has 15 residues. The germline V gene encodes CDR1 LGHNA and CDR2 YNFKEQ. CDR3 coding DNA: TGTGCCAGCAGCCAGGGACAGTCAGGGGGCGATGGCTACACCTTC. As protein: CASSQGQSGGDGYTF.

This chain's CDR3 is CASSRNRTAYGYTF. Written as DNA, the CDR3 is TGTGCCAGCTCACGAAACAGGACAGCTTATGGCTACACCTTC. V and J are TRBV18 and TRBJ1-2; perhaps TRBD1 as D (6 bases). The V gene lost 4 bases and the J gene lost 5 bases, with 14 bases spanning the gap. Germline V gene sequence: CDR1 KGHSH, CDR2 LQKENI. CDR3 length: 14 residues. The whole variable domain, remainder taken from reference TRBV18 and TRBJ1-2, is NAGVMQNPRHLVRRRGQEARLRCSPMKGHSHVYWYRQLPEEGLKFMVYLQKENIIDESGMPKERFSAEFPKEGPSILRIQQVVRGDSAAYFCASSRNRTAYGYTFGSGTRLTVV.

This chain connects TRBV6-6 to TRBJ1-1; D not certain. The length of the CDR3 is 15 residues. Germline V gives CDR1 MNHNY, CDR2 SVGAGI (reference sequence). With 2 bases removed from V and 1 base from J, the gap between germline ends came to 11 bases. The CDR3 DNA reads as TGTGCCAGCAGTTACGCCCTACTTGGGAACACTGAAGCTTTCTTT. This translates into CASSYALLGNTEAFF.

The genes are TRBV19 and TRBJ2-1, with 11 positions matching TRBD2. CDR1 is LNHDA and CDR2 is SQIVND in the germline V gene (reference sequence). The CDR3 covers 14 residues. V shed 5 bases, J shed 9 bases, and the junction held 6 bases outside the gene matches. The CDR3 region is CASSSLAGGREQFF. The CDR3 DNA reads TGTGCCAGTAGTTCCTTAGCGGGAGGGCGTGAGCAGTTCTTC. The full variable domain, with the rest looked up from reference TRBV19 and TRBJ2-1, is DGGITQSPKYLFRKEGQNVTLSCEQNLNHDAMYWYRQDPGQGLRLIYYSQIVNDFQKGDIAEGYSVSREKKESFPLTVTSAQKNPTAFYLCASSSLAGGREQFFGPGTRLTVL.

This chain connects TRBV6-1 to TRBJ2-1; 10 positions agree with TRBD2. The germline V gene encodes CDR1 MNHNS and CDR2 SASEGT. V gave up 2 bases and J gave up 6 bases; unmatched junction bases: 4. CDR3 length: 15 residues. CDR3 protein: CASSELGLATNEQFF. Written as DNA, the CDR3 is TGTGCCAGCAGTGAATTGGGACTAGCGACCAATGAGCAGTTCTTC.

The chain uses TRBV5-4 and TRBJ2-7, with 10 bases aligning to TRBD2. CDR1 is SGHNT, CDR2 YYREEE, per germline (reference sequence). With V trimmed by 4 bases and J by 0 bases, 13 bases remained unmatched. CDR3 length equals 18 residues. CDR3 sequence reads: CASSQFPSSGGSSYEQYF. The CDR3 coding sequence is TGTGCCAGCAGCCAGTTTCCCTCTAGCGGGGGAAGCTCCTACGAGCAGTACTTC.

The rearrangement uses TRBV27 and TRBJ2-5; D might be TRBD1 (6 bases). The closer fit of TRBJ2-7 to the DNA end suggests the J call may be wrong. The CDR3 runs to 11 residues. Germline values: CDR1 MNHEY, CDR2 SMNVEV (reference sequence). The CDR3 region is CASSSGVEQYF. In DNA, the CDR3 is TGTGCCAGCAGTTCAGGGGTCGAGCAGTACTTC.

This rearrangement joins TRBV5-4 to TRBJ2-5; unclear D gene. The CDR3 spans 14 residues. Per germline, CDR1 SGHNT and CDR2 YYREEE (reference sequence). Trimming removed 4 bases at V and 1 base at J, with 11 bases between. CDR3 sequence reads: CASSRGSVQETQYF. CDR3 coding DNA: TGTGCCAGCAGCCGTGGCTCAGTCCAAGAGACCCAGTACTTC.

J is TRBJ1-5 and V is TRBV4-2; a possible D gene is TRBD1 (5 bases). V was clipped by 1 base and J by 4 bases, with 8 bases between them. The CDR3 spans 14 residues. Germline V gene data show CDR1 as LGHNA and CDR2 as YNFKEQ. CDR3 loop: CASSQADTNQPQHF. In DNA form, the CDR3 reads TGTGCCAGCAGCCAAGCGGACACAAATCAGCCCCAGCATTTT.

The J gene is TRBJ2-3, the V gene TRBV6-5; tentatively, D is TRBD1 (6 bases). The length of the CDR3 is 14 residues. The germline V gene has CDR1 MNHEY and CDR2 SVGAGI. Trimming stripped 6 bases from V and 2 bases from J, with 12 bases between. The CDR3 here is CASSQDRYTDTQYF. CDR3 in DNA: TGTGCCAGCAGCCAAGACAGGTACACAGATACGCAGTATTTT.

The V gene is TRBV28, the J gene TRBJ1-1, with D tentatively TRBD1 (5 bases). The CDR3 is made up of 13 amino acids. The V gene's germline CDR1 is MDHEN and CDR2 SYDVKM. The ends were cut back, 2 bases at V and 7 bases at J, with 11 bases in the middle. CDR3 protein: CASSLRQHIEAFF. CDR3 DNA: TGTGCCAGCAGTTTAAGACAGCACATTGAAGCTTTCTTT.

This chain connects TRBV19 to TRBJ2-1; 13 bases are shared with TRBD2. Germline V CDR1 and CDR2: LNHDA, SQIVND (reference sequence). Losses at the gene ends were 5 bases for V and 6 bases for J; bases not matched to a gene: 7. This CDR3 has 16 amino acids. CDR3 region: CASSRPGLAGPNEQFF. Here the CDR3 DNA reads TGTGCCAGTAGTCGGCCGGGACTAGCGGGACCCAATGAGCAGTTCTTC.

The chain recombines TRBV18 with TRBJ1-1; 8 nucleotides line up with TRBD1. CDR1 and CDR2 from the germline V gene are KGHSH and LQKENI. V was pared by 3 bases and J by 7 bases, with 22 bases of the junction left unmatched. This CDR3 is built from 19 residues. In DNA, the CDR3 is TGTGCCAGCTCACCCGAATTCAGGGGGCCCACAAGCGGTGGTTTTGAAGCTTTCTTT. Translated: CASSPEFRGPTSGGFEAFF.

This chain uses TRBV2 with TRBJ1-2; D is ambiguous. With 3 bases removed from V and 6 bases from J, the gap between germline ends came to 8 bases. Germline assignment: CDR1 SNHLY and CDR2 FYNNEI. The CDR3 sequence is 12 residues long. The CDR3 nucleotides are TGTGCCAGCAGTGAGGGAGGTGATGGCTACACCTTC. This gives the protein CASSEGGDGYTF. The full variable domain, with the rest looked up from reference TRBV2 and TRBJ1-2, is EPEVTQTPSHQVTQMGQEVILRCVPISNHLYFYWYRQILGQKVEFLVSFYNNEISEKSEIFDDQFSVERPDGSNFTLKIRSTKLEDSAMYFCASSEGGDGYTFGSGTRLTVV.

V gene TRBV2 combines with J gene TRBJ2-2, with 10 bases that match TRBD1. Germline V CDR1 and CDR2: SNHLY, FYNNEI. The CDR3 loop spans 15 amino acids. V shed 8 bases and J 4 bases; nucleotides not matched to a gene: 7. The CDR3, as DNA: TGTGCCAGCGGGGGGGACAGGGGTACCACCGGGGAGCTGTTTTTT. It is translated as CASGGDRGTTGELFF.

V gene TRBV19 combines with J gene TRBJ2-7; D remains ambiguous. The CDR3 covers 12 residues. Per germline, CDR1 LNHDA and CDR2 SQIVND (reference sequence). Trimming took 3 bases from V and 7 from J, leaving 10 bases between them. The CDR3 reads CASSIGVSEQYF. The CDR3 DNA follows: TGTGCCAGTAGTATTGGTGTGAGTGAGCAGTACTTC.

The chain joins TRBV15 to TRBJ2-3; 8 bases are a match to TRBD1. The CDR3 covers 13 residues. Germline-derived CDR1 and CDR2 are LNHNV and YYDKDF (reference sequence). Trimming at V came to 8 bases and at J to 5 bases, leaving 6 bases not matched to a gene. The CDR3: CATSDRVQDTQYF. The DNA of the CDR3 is TGTGCCACCTCGGACAGGGTCCAAGATACGCAGTATTTT. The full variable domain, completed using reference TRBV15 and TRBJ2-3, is DAMVIQNPRYQVTQFGKPVTLSCSQTLNHNVMYWYQQKSSQAPKLLFHYYDKDFNNEADTPDNFQSRRPNTSFCFLDIRSPGLGDTAMYLCATSDRVQDTQYFGPGTRLTVL.

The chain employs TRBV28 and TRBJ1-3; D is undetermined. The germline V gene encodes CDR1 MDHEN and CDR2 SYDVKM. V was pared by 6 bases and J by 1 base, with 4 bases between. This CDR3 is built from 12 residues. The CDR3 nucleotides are TGTGCCAGCAGGGAGTCTGGAAACACCATATATTTT. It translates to CASRESGNTIYF.

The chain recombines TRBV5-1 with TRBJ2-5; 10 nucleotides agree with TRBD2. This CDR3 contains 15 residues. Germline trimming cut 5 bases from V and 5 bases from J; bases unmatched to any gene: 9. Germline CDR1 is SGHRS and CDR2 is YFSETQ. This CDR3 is CASSPTGTSDETQYF. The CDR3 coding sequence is TGCGCCAGCAGTCCCACCGGGACTAGCGACGAGACCCAGTACTTC. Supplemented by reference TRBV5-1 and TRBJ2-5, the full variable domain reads KAGVTQTPRYLIKTRGQQVTLSCSPISGHRSVSWYQQTPGQGLQFLFEYFSETQRNKGNFPGRFSGRQFSNSRSEMNVSTLELGDSALYLCASSPTGTSDETQYFGPGTRLLVL.

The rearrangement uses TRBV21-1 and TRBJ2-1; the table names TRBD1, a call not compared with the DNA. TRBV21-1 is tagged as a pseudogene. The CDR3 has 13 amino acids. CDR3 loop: CASKRTGDNEQFF. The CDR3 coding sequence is TGTGCCAGCAAAAGGACAGGGGACAATGAGCAGTTCTTC.

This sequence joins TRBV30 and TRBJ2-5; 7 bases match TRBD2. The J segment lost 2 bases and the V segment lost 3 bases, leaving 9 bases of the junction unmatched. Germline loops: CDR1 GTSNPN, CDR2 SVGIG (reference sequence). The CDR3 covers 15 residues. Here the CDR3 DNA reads TGTGCCTGGAGCCACGCTAGCGGACTACAAGAGACCCAGTACTTC. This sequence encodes CAWSHASGLQETQYF.

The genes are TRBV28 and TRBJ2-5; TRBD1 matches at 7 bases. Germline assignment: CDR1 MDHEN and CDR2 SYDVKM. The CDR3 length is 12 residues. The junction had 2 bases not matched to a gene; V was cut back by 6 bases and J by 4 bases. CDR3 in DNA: TGTGCCAGCAGGCCAGGGGGAGAGACCCAGTACTTC. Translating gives CASRPGGETQYF.

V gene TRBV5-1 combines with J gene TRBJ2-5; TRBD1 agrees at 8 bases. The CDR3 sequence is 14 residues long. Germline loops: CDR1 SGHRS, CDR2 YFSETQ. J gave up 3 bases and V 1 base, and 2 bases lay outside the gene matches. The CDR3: CASSLKTGEETQYF. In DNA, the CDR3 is TGCGCCAGCAGCTTGAAGACAGGGGAAGAGACCCAGTACTTC. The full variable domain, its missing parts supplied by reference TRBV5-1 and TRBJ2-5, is KAGVTQTPRYLIKTRGQQVTLSCSPISGHRSVSWYQQTPGQGLQFLFEYFSETQRNKGNFPGRFSGRQFSNSRSEMNVSTLELGDSALYLCASSLKTGEETQYFGPGTRLLVL.

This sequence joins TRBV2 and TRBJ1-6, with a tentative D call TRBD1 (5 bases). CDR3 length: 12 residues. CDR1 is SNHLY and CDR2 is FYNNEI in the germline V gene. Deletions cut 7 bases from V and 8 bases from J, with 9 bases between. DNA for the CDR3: TGTGCCAGCATCGGGGGATATTCACCCCTCCACTTT. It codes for CASIGGYSPLHF. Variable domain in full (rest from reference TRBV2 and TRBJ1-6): EPEVTQTPSHQVTQMGQEVILRCVPISNHLYFYWYRQILGQKVEFLVSFYNNEISEKSEIFDDQFSVERPDGSNFTLKIRSTKLEDSAMYFCASIGGYSPLHFGNGTRLTVT.

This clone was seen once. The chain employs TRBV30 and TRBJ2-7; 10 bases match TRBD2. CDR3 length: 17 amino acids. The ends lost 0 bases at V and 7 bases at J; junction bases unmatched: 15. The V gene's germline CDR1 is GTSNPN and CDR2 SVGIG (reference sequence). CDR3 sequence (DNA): TGTGCCTGGAGTGTTATTGAAGCGGGAGGGCAACCGCGGGAGCAGTACTTC. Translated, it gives CAWSVIEAGGQPREQYF.

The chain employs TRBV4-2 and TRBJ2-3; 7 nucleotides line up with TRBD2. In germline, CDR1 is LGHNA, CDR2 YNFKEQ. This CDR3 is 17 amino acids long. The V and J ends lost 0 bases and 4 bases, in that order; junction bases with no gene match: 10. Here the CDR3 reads CASSQDGSGTSPDTQYF. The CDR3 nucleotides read TGTGCCAGCAGCCAAGATGGCAGCGGGACTTCTCCAGATACGCAGTATTTT.

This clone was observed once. The CDR3 coding sequence is TGTGCTAGTGGTTTGGTAACAGGGGGTAGCGAGACCCAGTACTTC. Its protein product is CASGLVTGGSETQYF. This rearrangement joins TRBV12-5 to TRBJ2-5; 8 bases are shared with TRBD1. V lost 0 bases and J lost 5; bases outside the gene matches: 5. The CDR3 runs to 15 residues. CDR1 LGHNT and CDR2 FRNRAP come from the germline V gene.

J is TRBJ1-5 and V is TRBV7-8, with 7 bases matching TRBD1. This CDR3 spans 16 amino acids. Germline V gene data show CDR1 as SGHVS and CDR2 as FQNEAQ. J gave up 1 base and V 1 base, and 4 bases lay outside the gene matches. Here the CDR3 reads CASSLEGGWSNQPQHF. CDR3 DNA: TGTGCCAGCAGCTTAGAAGGGGGCTGGAGCAATCAGCCCCAGCATTTT.

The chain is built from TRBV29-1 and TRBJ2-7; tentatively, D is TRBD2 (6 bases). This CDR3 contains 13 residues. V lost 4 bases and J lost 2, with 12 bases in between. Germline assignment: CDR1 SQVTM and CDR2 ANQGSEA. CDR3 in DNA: TGCAGCGTTGGTTTCACGGGAGCCTACGAGCAGTACTTC. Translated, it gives CSVGFTGAYEQYF.

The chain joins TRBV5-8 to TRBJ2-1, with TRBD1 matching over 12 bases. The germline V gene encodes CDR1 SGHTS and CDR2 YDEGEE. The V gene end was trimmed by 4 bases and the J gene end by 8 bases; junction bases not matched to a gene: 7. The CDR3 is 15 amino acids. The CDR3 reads CASSARGTGGHEQFF. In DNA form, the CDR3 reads TGTGCCAGCAGCGCCCGAGGGACAGGGGGCCATGAGCAGTTCTTC. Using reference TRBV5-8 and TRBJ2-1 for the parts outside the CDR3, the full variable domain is EAGVTQSPTHLIKTRGQQATLRCSPISGHTSVYWYQQALGLGLQFLLWYDEGEERNRGNFPPRFSGRQFPNYSSELNVNALELEDSALYLCASSARGTGGHEQFFGPGTRLTVL.